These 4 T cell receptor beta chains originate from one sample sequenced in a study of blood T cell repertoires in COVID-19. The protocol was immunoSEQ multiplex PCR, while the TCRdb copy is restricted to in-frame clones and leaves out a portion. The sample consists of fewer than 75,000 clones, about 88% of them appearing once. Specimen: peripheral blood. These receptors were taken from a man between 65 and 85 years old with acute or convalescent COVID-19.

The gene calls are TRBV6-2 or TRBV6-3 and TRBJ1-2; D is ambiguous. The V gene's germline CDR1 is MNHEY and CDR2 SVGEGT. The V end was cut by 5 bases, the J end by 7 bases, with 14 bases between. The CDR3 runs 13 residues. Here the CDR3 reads CASSPRGGSGYTF. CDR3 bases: TGTGCCAGCAGTCCCCGGGGAGGGTCTGGCTACACCTTC.

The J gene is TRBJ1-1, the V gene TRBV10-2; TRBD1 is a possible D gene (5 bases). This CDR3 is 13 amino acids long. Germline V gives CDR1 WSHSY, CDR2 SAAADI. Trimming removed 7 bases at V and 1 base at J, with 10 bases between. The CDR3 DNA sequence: TGCGCCAGCACGTTCCAGGGGAACACTGAAGCTTTCTTT. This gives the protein CASTFQGNTEAFF.

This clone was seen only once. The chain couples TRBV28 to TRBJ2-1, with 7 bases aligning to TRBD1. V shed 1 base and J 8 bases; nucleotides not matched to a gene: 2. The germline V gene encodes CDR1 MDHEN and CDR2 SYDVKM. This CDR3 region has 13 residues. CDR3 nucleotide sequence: TGTGCCAGCAGTTTATACAGGGGCTATGAGCAGTTCTTC. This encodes CASSLYRGYEQFF.

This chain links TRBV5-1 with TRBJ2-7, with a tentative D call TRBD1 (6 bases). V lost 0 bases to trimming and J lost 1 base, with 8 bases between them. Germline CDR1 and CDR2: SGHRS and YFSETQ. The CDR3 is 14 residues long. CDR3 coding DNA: TGCGCCAGCAGCTTGGGGACAGCGTCCTACGAGCAGTACTTC. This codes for CASSLGTASYEQYF.